This T cell receptor (beta chain) was sequenced for a study of technical replicates of blood from a few donors. There are 15 residues in the CDR3. The germline CDR1 and CDR2 sequences are ENHRY and SYGVKD. Trimming removed 6 bases at V and 4 bases at J, with 19 bases between. Libraries were prepared by immunoSEQ multiplex PCR; TCRdb keeps only in-frame clonotypes and omits some of them. The sample has 70,000 to 95,000 clones, just under 95% seen once; the top ten hold roughly 0.24%. The specimen was T cells isolated from PBMCs. The genes are TRBV10-3 and TRBJ2-7; the D gene is possibly TRBD1 (6 bases). The sequence was collected from a human donor in good health. In DNA, the CDR3 is TGTGCCATCAGGGACAACAGGGCGGCGAGATACGAGCAGTACTTC. Residues: CAIRDNRAARYEQYF.